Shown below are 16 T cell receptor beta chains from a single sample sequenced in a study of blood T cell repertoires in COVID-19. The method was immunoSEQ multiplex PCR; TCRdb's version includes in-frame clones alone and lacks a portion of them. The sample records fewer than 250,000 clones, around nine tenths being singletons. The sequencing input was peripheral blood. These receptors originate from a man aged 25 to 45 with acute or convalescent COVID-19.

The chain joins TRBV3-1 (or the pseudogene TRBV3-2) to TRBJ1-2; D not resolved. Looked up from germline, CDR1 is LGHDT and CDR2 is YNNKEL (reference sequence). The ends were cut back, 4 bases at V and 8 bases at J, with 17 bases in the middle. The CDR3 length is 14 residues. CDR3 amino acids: CASSPRTRFLGYTF. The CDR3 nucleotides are TGTGCCAGCAGCCCCCGAACCAGATTTCTCGGCTACACCTTC.

The CDR3 here is CSVPREGQTKNYGYTF. As DNA, the CDR3 is TGCAGCGTTCCCCGGGAGGGACAGACCAAAAACTATGGCTACACCTTC. This sequence joins TRBV29-1 and TRBJ1-2, with 7 bases fitting TRBD1. Germline CDR1 and CDR2: SQVTM and ANQGSEA. The CDR3 sequence is 16 residues long. The V segment lost 5 bases and the J segment 2 bases; nucleotides outside the gene matches: 14.

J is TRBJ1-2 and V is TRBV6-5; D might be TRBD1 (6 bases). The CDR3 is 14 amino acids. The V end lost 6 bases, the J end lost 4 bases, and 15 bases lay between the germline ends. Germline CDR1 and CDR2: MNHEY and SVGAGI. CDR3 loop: CASSPGQSIYGYTF. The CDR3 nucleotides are TGTGCCAGCAGCCCCGGACAGTCAATCTATGGCTACACCTTC.

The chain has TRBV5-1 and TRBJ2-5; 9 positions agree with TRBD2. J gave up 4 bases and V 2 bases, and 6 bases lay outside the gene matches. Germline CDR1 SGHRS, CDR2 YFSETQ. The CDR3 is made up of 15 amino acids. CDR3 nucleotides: TGCGCCAGCAGCTTAACTCTAGCGGGACTAGAGACCCAGTACTTC. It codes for CASSLTLAGLETQYF.

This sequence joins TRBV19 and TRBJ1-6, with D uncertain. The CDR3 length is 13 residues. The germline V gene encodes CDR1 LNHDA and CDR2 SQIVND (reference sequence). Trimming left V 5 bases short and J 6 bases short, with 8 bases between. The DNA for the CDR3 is TGTGCCAGTAGTCCAGGCCTTAATTCACCCCTCCACTTT. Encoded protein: CASSPGLNSPLHF.

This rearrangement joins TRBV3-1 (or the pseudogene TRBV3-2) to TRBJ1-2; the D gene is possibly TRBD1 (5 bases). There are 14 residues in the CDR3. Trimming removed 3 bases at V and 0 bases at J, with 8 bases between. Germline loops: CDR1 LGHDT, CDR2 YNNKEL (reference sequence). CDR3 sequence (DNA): TGTGCCAGCAGCCACCTGGACACTAACTATGGCTACACCTTC. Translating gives CASSHLDTNYGYTF.

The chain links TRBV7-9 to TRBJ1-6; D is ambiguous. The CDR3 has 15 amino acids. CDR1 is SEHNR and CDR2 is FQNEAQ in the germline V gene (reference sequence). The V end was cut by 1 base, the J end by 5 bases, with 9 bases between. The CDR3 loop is CASSLDGSDNSPLHF. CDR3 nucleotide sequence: TGTGCCAGCAGCTTAGATGGCAGCGATAATTCACCCCTCCACTTT.

CDR3 DNA: TGTGCCAGCAGCTTAAGGGGGACTAGCTCCTACAATGAGCAGTTCTTC. Amino acids: CASSLRGTSSYNEQFF. This sequence joins TRBV7-2 and TRBJ2-1; 8 bases fit TRBD2. J gave up 0 bases and V 2 bases, and 3 bases lay outside the gene matches. Germline CDR1 SGHTA, CDR2 FQGNSA. The CDR3 is 16 residues long.

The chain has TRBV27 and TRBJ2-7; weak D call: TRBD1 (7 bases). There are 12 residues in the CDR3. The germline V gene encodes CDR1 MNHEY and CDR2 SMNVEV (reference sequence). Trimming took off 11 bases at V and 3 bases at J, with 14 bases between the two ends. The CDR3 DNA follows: TGTGCCGCCGGGCAGGGGGGCTACGAGCAGTACTTC. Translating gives CAAGQGGYEQYF.

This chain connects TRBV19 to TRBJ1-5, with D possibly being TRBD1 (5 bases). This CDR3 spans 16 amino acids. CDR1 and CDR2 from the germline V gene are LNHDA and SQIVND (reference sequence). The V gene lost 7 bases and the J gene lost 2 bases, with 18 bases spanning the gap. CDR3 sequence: CASTPPVSRGNQPQHF. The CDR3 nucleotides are TGTGCCAGTACCCCTCCAGTCAGCAGGGGCAATCAGCCCCAGCATTTT.

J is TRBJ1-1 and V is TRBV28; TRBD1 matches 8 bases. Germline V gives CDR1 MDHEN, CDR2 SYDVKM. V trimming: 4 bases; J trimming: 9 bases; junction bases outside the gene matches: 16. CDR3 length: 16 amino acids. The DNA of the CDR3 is TGTGCCAGCAGTTCGTCCGGGACAGGAAGAGCGGACAAAGCTTTCTTT. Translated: CASSSSGTGRADKAFF.

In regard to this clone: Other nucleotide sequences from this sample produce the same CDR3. CDR3 amino acids: CASSYRGSGNTIYF. DNA of the CDR3: TGTGCCAGCAGTTACCGGGGATCTGGAAACACCATATATTTT. The chain uses TRBV6-5 and TRBJ1-3; D remains ambiguous. CDR3 length: 14 amino acids. The germline V gene encodes CDR1 MNHEY and CDR2 SVGAGI. Trimming cost V 2 bases and J 1 base, with 6 bases left between them.

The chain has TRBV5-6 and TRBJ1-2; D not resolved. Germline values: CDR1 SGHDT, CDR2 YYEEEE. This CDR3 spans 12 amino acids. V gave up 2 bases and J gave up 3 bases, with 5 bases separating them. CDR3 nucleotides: TGTGCCAGCAGCTTCCGAGACTATGGCTACACCTTC. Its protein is CASSFRDYGYTF.

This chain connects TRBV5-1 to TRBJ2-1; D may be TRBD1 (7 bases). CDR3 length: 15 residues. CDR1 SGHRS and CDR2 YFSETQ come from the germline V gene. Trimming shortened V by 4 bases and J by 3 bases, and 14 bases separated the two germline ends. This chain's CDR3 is CASSLRGEIYNEQFF. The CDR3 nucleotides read TGCGCCAGCAGCCTCAGGGGGGAGATCTACAATGAGCAGTTCTTC.

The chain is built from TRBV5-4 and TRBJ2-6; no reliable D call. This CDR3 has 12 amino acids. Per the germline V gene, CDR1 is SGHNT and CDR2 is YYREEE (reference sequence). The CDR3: CASESGANVLTF. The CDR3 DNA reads TGTGCGTCAGAATCTGGGGCCAACGTCCTGACTTTC.

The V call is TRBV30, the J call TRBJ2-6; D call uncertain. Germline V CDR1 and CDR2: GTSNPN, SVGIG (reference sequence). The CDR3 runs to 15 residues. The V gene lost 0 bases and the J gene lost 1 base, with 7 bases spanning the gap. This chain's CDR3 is CAWSVLWSGANVLTF. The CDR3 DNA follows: TGTGCCTGGAGTGTACTGTGGTCTGGGGCCAACGTCCTGACTTTC. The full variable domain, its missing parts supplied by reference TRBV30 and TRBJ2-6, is SQTIHQWPATLVQPVGSPLSLECTVEGTSNPNLYWYRQAAGRGLQLLFYSVGIGQISSEVPQNLSASRPQDRQFILSSKKLLLSDSGFYLCAWSVLWSGANVLTFGAGSRLTVL.